This T cell receptor (beta chain) stems from a study of early T cells in non-severe SARS-CoV-2 infection. Turning to the study itself: Bulk RNA taken from unsorted whole blood was sequenced, leaving chains unpaired.

V gave up 4 bases and J gave up 5 bases; unmatched junction bases: 8. The CDR3 loop spans 15 amino acids. Per germline, CDR1 KGHDR and CDR2 SFDVKD. TCRdb processed the 5' RACE reads anew with MiXCR; each CDR3 protein has one entry. The sample consists of 40,000 to 60,000 distinct CDR3 sequences, roughly 12% of them appearing once. This clonotype has just a few counts. The chain links TRBV24-1 to TRBJ2-7; TRBD1 matches 9 bases. The TCR originated in an adult who was a healthcare worker with PCR-confirmed SARS-CoV-2 infection or an uninfected control (not recorded which). The sequencing sample was made of whole blood. This CDR3 is CATSEAGTGFHEQYF. DNA of the CDR3: TGTGCCACCAGTGAGGCCGGGACAGGGTTCCACGAGCAGTACTTC.